This record concerns one T cell receptor (beta chain) sequence. Its antigen is not identified. The entry originates in a study of persistence of HIV-infected CD4 T cells. As for the study in general: Up to roughly 180 mL blood was drawn at multiple time points; two donors had single-time leukapheresis.

The libraries were made with immunoSEQ version 4 in survey mode. Profiling relied on immunoSEQ multiplex PCR, and the TCRdb table lists in-frame clones only, not all of them. The sample has tens of thousands of clones; 65% to 75% are singletons. Cells were stimulated with overlapping HIV-1 Gag 15-mer peptides. CD40L/CD69 double-negative CD45RO-high memory CD4+ T cells were collected. These HIV-1-infected adults initiated suppressive ART in chronic infection. Donors had undetectable plasma HIV-1 RNA, under 50 copies/mL, for 4+ years. Germline V gene lookup returns CDR1 SGHTA and CDR2 FQGNSA. The V end was cut by 2 bases, the J end by 0 bases, with 13 bases between. The CDR3 is made up of 16 amino acids.

Specimen: CD4+ T cells sorted from PBMCs after approximately 19-hour stimulation, collected from a patient who received antiretroviral therapy. The chain couples TRBV7-2 to TRBJ1-1; D is uncertain. The TCR comes from an adult man with HIV who was CMV-seropositive. The DNA for the CDR3 is TGTGCCAGCAGCTTAATCGGAGCGGGCTTGAACACTGAAGCTTTCTTT. Translated: CASSLIGAGLNTEAFF.